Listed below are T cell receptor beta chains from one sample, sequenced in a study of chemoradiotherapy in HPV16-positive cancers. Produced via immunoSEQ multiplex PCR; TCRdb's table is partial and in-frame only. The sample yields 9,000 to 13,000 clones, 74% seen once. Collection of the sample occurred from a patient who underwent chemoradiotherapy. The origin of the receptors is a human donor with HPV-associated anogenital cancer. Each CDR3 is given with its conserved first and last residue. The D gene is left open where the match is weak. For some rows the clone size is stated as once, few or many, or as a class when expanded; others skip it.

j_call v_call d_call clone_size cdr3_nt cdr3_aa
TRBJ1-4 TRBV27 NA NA TGTGCCAGCAGTTTATTGTCTAATGAAAAACTGTTTTTT CASSLLSNEKLFF
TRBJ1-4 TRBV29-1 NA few TGCAGCGTTGTAACCGGGTTAGGGGTCTCGGTTTTT CSVVTGLGVSVF
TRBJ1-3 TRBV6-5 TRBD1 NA TGTGCCAGCAGTGGGACAGCCTCTGGAAACACCATATATTTT CASSGTASGNTIYF
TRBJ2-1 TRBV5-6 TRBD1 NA TGTGCCAGCAGCACCTTTGGACAGGGGTTGAGCGATGAGCAGTTCTTC CASSTFGQGLSDEQFF
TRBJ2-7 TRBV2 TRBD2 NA TGTGCCAGCCGGATTGGGGTAGCGGGAGACCAATCGGTGCAGTACTTC CASRIGVAGDQSVQYF
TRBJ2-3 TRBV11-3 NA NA TGTGCCAGCAGCTTAAGTTTCAGCAGAGATACGCAGTATTTT CASSLSFSRDTQYF
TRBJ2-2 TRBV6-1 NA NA TGTGCCAGCACCAACACCAGGGGAACCGGGGAGCTGTTTTTT CASTNTRGTGELFF
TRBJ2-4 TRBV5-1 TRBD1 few TGCGCCAGCAGCTTGGGCCACCGGGACAGTTTTGGGGGCACTGAGTACTTC CASSLGHRDSFGGTEYF
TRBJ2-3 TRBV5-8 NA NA TGTGCCAGCAGGCAGGGGCTTCACACAGATACGCAGTATTTT CASRQGLHTDTQYF
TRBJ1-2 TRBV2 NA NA TGTGCCAGCAGTGAGGGAGGCTTATCGTTGTATGGCTACACCTTC CASSEGGLSLYGYTF
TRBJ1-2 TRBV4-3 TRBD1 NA TGCGCCAGCAGCCAAGTATACAGGGGGTTGAGTGGCTACACCTTC CASSQVYRGLSGYTF
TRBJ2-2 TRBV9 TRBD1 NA TGTGCCAGCAGCGTAAGGACAGGGGGCGGAATCGGGGAGCTGTTTTTT CASSVRTGGGIGELFF
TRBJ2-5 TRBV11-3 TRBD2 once TGTGCCAGCTCGCGGGGGGGACAAGAGACCCAGTACTTC CASSRGGQETQYF
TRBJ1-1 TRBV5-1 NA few TGCGCCAGCAGCTTCTATCAGGGTTATGAAGCTTTCTTT CASSFYQGYEAFF
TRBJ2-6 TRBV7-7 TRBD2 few TGTGCCAGCAGCTCGTCGGCGGGGGCTGGGGCCAACGTCCTGACTTTC CASSSSAGAGANVLTF
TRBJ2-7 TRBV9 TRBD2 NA TGTGCCAGCAGCGTAGGTAGGGGAGGGAGCTCCTACGAGCAGTACTTC CASSVGRGGSSYEQYF
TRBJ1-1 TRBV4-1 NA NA TGCGCCAGCAGCCAATTATTCCTCAGGGGGAACACTGAAGCTTTCTTT CASSQLFLRGNTEAFF
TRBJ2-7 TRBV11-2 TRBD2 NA TGTGCCAGCAGCCCATCCCTGATAGCGGGAGGTCTCGAGCAGTACTTC CASSPSLIAGGLEQYF
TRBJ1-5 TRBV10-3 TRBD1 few TGTGCCAGCGGACAGGGTGTCTATAGCAATCAGCCCCAGCATTTT CASGQGVYSNQPQHF
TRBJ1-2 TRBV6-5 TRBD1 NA TGTGCCAGCAGTGAACCGGGACAGGGGTCTCAAAACACCTTC CASSEPGQGSQNTF
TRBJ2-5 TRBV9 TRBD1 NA TGTGCCAGCAGCGTAGATGGACAGGGCAGAGAGACCCAGTACTTC CASSVDGQGRETQYF
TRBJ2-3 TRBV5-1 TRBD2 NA TGCGCCAGCAGCAGAGCGGGGGGAAGTGGGGATACGCAGTATTTT CASSRAGGSGDTQYF
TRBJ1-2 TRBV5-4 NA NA TGTGCCAGCAGCCTAACACCTTACTATGGCTACACCTTC CASSLTPYYGYTF
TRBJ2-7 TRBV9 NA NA TGTGCCAGCAGCGCCTCACAGGATACCTACGAGCAGTACTTC CASSASQDTYEQYF
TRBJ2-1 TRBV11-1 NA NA TGTGCCAGCAGCCCAAGGGGCAATTACAATGAGCAGTTCTTC CASSPRGNYNEQFF
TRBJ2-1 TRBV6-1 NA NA TGTGCCAGCACTACTCAGAGGGGCGTCCACAATGAGCAGTTCTTC CASTTQRGVHNEQFF
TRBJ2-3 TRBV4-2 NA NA TGTGCCAGCAGCCAAGGGAGCCAGGTTCAAGCTGGAACAGATACGCAGTATTTT CASSQGSQVQAGTDTQYF
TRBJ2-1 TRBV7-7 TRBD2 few TGTGCCAGCAGCCTAGCCGGGACTAGCGAGTACAATGAGCAGTTCTTC CASSLAGTSEYNEQFF
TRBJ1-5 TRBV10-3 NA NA TGTGCCATCAGTTCCAGGGTAGACCAGCCCCAGCATTTT CAISSRVDQPQHF
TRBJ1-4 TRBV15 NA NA TGTGCCACCAGCAGAGTGCCCTCCGAAAAACTGTTTTTT CATSRVPSEKLFF
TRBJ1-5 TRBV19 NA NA TGTGCCAGTAATGGGGTACGCAATCAGCCCCAGCATTTT CASNGVRNQPQHF
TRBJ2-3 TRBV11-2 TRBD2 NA TGTGCCAGCAGCTTGGGAACTAGCGGGGGGCGGGGCACAGATACGCAGTATTTT CASSLGTSGGRGTDTQYF
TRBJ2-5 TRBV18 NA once TGTGCCAGCTCACCATTCACAGAGACCCAGTACTTC CASSPFTETQYF
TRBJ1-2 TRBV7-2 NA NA TGTGCCAGCAGCCGCTCTGGCTATGGCTACACCTTC CASSRSGYGYTF
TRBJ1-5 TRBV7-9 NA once TGTGCCAGCAGCTTAGACGGGTTACAGCCCCAGCATTTT CASSLDGLQPQHF
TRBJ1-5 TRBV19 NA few TGTGCCAGTACCACAGGGTATAGCAATCAGCCCCAGCATTTT CASTTGYSNQPQHF
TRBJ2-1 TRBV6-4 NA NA TGTGCCAGCTCCTCAAGGGGGAGCTCCTACAATGAGCAGTTCTTC CASSSRGSSYNEQFF
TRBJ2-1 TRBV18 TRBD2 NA TGTGCCAGCTCACCCGGACTAGCGGGAGGGGATGAGCAGTTCTTC CASSPGLAGGDEQFF
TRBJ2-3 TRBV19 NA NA TGTGCCAGTAGACCCCAGAGTGTTGGTACAGATACGCAGTATTTT CASRPQSVGTDTQYF
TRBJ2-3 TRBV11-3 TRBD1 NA TGTGCCAGCAGTTCCTGGCTTACGGGACAGGGTCCGGGGGGAGATACGCAGTATTTT CASSSWLTGQGPGGDTQYF
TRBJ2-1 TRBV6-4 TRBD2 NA TGTGCCAGCAGACCTAGCGGGACGAGCAATGAGCAGTTCTTC CASRPSGTSNEQFF
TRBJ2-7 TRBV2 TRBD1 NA TGTGCCAGCAGTGGAAACAGGGGAACCTACGAGCAGTACTTC CASSGNRGTYEQYF
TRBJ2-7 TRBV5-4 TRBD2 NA TGTGCCAGCAGCGACGGGGGGGGGACATACCGCGAGCAGTACTTC CASSDGGGTYREQYF
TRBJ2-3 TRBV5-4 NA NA TGTGCCAGCAGCCCGGCGGGCGGCGGCACAGATACGCAGTATTTT CASSPAGGGTDTQYF
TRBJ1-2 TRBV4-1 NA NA TGCGCCAGCAGCCAAGATGGAGGGGGTAACTATGGCTACACCTTC CASSQDGGGNYGYTF
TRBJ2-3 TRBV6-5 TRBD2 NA TGTGCCAGCAGTTACGGAAGCGGGAGTACAGATACGCAGTATTTT CASSYGSGSTDTQYF
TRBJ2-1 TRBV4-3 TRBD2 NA TGCGCCAGCAGCCAAGAAGGGACTAGCGGCTGGAATGAGCAGTTCTTC CASSQEGTSGWNEQFF
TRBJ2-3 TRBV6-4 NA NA TGTGCCAGCAGTGAGTCGGTAGCGAGCACAGATACGCAGTATTTT CASSESVASTDTQYF
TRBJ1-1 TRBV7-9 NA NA TGTGCCAGCAGCTTACCTCTTTTGGGGAACTATGAAGCTTTCTTT CASSLPLLGNYEAFF
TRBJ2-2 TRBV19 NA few TGTGCCAGTAGTGCTAGGGACGGCAACACCGGGGAGCTGTTTTTT CASSARDGNTGELFF
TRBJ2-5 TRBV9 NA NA TGTGCCAGCAGCGCCCGGCAGGGGAGGGCCTTAGAGACCCAGTACTTC CASSARQGRALETQYF
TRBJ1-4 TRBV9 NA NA TGTGCCAGCAGCCCGAGTTCGGGGACATCCGAAAAACTGTTTTTT CASSPSSGTSEKLFF